The 6 T cell receptor beta chains listed next were all sequenced from one sample in a study of OX40 agonist ivuxolimab in advanced cancers. Only in-frame clones appear in the TCRdb table, and some are missing; sequencing was by immunoSEQ multiplex PCR. The table lists around 31,000 clones, around 90% of them singletons, with approximately 4.8% in the top ten. Material: CD4+ or CD8+ T cells sorted from blood, obtained in a trial of the OX40 agonist ivuxolimab. Receptors originate from an adult with an advanced solid tumor such as melanoma, head and neck, liver or kidney cancer.

In DNA, the CDR3 is TGTGCCAGCAGCTTTAGGGCCGGGACTGGTGTTGTTAATGAGCAGTTCTTC. This codes for CASSFRAGTGVVNEQFF. The chain couples TRBV7-6 to TRBJ2-1, with a tentative D call TRBD2 (6 bases). The germline V and J ends were trimmed by 3 bases and 7 bases, with 22 bases remaining between them. This CDR3 comprises 17 residues. Looked up from germline, CDR1 is SGHVS and CDR2 is FNYEAQ.

The CDR3 DNA follows: TGTGCCATCAGTGAGTCTTGGACAGGGAATCAGCCCCAGCATTTT. This codes for CAISESWTGNQPQHF. The chain carries TRBV10-3 and TRBJ1-5; 8 nucleotides agree with TRBD1. Germline CDR1 reads ENHRY; CDR2 reads SYGVKD. This CDR3 comprises 15 residues. With V trimmed by 0 bases and J by 4 bases, 2 bases remained unmatched.

Here the CDR3 reads CAISPASGGATDTQYF. The CDR3, as DNA: TGTGCCATCAGTCCGGCGAGCGGGGGGGCCACAGATACGCAGTATTTT. The V call is TRBV10-3, the J call TRBJ2-3, with 10 bases aligning to TRBD2. The germline V gene has CDR1 ENHRY and CDR2 SYGVKD. The CDR3 contains 16 residues. V trimming: 5 bases; J trimming: 2 bases; junction bases outside the gene matches: 7.

The genes are TRBV27 and TRBJ1-4; TRBD1 matches 9 bases. CDR1 and CDR2 from the germline V gene are MNHEY and SMNVEV (reference sequence). The CDR3 has 14 amino acids. Losses at the gene ends were 5 bases for V and 8 bases for J; bases not matched to a gene: 6. CDR3 bases: TGTGCCAGCAGTGTCTTGGGGACAGGGGAAAAACTGTTTTTT. This translates into CASSVLGTGEKLFF.

Worth noting for this clone: The junction departs from germline at one end; a sequencing error may be responsible. The chain employs TRBV7-7 and TRBJ2-5; D may match TRBD1 or TRBD2 (5 bases each). CDR1 is SSHAT, CDR2 FNYEAQ, per germline (reference sequence). The CDR3 loop spans 17 amino acids. The CDR3 protein is CASSLVPGWTSEETQYF. DNA of the CDR3: TGTGCTAGCAGCTTAGTGCCGGGATGGACATCGGAAGAGACCCAGTACTTC. Full variable domain (remainder filled in from reference TRBV7-7 and TRBJ2-5): GAGVSQSPRYKVTKRGQDVTLRCDPISSHATLYWYQQALGQGPEFLTYFNYEAQPDKSGLPSDRFSAERPEGSISTLTIQRTEQRDSAMYRCASSLVPGWTSEETQYFGPGTRLLVL.

V and J are TRBV4-1 and TRBJ2-3; 10 nucleotides match TRBD1. Germline assignment: CDR1 MGHRA and CDR2 YSYEKL. The CDR3 consists of 16 residues. With V trimmed by 6 bases and J by 6 bases, 12 bases remained unmatched. The CDR3 region has the DNA TGCGCCAGCAGACCTAACCCGGGACAGGGGATGGATACGCAGTATTTT. Translated, it gives CASRPNPGQGMDTQYF.